What follows describes a single T cell receptor (beta chain). Its antigen is undetermined. These data are taken from a study of T cell responses to AZD1222 COVID-19 vaccine. The length of the CDR3 is 15 residues. Germline V lookup: CDR1 MNHNY, CDR2 SVGAGI (reference sequence). Trimming stripped 1 base from V and 0 bases from J, with 7 bases between. Repertoires were generated with immunoSEQ multiplex PCR, while TCRdb's copy carries only in-frame clones and drops some. The sample lists 130,000 or so clones, roughly 86% seen once, with approximately 12% in the top ten. Study results and caveats: Donor demographics were predominantly white British with a female majority; clonal diversity may be underestimated.

The chain combines TRBV6-6 with TRBJ1-5; no reliable D call. The specimen was peripheral blood, collected on day 0 of AZD1222 vaccination. This sequence originates from an adult in good health. Here the CDR3 reads CASSYWQDSNQPQHF. The CDR3 DNA reads TGTGCCAGCAGTTACTGGCAGGATAGCAATCAGCCCCAGCATTTT.